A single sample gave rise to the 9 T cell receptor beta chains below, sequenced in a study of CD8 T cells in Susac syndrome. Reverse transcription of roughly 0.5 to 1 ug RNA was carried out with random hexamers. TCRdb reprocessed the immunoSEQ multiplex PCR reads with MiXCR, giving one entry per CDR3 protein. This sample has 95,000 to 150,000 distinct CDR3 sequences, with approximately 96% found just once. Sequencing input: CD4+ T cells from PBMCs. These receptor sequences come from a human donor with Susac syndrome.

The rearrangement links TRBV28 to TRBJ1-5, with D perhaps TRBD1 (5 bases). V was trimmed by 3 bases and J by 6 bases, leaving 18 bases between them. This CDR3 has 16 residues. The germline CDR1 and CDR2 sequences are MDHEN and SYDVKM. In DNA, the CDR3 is TGTGCCAGCAGTTTGGGGCTCGGACCGGGGGGTCAGCCCCAGCATTTT. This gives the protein CASSLGLGPGGQPQHF.

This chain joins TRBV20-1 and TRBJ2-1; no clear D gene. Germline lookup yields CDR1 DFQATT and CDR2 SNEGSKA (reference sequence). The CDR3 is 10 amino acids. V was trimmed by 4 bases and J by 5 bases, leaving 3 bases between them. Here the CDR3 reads CSAKNNEQFF. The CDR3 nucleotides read TGCAGTGCTAAAAACAATGAGCAGTTCTTC.

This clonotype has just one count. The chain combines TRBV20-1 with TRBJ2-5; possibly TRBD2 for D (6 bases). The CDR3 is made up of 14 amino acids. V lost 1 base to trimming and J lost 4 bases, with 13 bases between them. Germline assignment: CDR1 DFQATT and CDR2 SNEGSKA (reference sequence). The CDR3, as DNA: TGCAGTGCTAGAGGCATGTTGGAGGGAGAGACCCAGTACTTC. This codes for CSARGMLEGETQYF.

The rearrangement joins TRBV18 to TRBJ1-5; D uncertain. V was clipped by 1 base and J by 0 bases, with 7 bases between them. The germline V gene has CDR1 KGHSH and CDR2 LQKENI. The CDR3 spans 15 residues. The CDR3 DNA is TGTGCCAGCTCACCACGGGCAGATAGCAATCAGCCCCAGCATTTT. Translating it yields CASSPRADSNQPQHF.

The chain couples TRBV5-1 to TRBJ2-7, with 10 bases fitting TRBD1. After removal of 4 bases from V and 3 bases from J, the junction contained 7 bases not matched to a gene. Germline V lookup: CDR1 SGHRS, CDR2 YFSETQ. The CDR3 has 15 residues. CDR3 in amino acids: CASSMRTGGYYEQYF. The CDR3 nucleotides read TGCGCCAGCAGCATGCGGACAGGGGGGTACTACGAGCAGTACTTC.

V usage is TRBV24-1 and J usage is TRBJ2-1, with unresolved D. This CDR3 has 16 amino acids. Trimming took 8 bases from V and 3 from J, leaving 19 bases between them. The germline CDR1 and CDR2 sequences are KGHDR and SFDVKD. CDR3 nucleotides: TGTGCCACCACAACCGCCCACTTTACACTCTACAATGAGCAGTTCTTC. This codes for CATTTAHFTLYNEQFF.

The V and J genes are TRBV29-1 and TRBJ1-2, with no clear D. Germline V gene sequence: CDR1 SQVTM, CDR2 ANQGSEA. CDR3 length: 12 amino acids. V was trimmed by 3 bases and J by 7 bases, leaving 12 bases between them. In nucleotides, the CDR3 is TGCAGCGTTGACGTACGGACTGGTGGCTACACCTTC. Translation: CSVDVRTGGYTF. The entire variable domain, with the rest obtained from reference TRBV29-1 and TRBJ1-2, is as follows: SAVISQKPSRDICQRGTSLTIQCQVDSQVTMMFWYRQQPGQSLTLIATANQGSEATYESGFVIDKFPISRPNLTFSTLTVSNMSPEDSSIYLCSVDVRTGGYTFGSGTRLTVV.

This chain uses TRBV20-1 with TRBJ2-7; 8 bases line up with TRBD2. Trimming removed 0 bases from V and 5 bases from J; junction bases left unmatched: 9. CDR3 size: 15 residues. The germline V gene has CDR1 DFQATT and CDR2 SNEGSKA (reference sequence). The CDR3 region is CSAREAGAGSHEQYF. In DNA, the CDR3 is TGCAGTGCTAGAGAAGCGGGAGCTGGTAGCCACGAGCAGTACTTC.

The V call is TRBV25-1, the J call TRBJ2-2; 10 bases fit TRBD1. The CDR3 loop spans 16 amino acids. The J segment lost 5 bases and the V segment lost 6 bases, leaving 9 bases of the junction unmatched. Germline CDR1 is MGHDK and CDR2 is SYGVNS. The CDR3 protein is CASRVSGTGETGELFF. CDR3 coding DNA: TGTGCCAGCAGAGTCTCCGGGACAGGGGAGACCGGGGAGCTGTTTTTT.